This entry lists 3 T cell receptor beta chains sequenced from one sample in a study of blood T cell repertoires in COVID-19. The table came from immunoSEQ multiplex PCR; TCRdb's copy has only in-frame clones and leaves some out. The data show about 55,000 clones, approximately 80% seen once. The specimen was peripheral blood. The receptors here all came from an older man with COVID-19, enrolled during active disease.

This clone came up once. The chain uses TRBV12-3 or TRBV12-4 and TRBJ2-5; tentatively, D is TRBD2 (6 bases). CDR3 length equals 12 residues. Trimming removed 6 bases at V and 5 bases at J, with 10 bases between. The CDR3 DNA reads as TGTGCCAGCAGCGGGAGCGGGGAGACCCAGTACTTC. It yields the protein CASSGSGETQYF.

The chain has TRBV6-5 and TRBJ1-6, with 9 bases identical to TRBD1. Germline CDR1 MNHEY, CDR2 SVGAGI. The CDR3 runs 15 residues. V was pared by 5 bases and J by 7 bases, with 6 bases of the junction left unmatched. The CDR3 loop is CASSRRTGANSPLHF. The CDR3 nucleotides read TGTGCCAGCAGTCGCCGGACAGGGGCAAATTCACCCCTCCACTTT.

The rearrangement uses TRBV7-2 and TRBJ2-7, with D possibly being TRBD1 (5 bases). This CDR3 contains 14 residues. The germline gives CDR1 SGHTA, CDR2 FQGNSA. The V and J ends lost 5 bases and 7 bases respectively, with 18 bases between them. DNA of the CDR3: TGTGCCAGCAGCCGTACTGTGCAGGGCGAGGAGCAGTACTTC. It codes for CASSRTVQGEEQYF.